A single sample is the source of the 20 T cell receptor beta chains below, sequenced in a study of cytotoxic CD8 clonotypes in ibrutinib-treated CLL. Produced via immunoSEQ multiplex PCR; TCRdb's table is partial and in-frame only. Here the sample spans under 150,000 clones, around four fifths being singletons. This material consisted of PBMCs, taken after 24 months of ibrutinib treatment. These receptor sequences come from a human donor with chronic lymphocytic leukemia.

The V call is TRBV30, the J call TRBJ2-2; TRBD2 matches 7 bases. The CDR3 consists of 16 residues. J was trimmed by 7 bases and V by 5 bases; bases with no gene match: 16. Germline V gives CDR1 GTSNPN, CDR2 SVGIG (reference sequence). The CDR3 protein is CAWGWQRGGAGGELFF. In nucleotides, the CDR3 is TGTGCCTGGGGTTGGCAGCGGGGAGGCGCCGGCGGGGAGCTGTTTTTT.

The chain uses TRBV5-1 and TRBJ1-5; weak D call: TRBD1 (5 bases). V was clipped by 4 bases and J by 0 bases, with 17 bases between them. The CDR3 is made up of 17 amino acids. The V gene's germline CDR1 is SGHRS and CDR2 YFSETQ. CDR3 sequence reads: CASSPNTGDHSNQPQHF. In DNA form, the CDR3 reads TGCGCCAGCAGCCCCAATACGGGGGACCATAGCAATCAGCCCCAGCATTTT.

For the CDR3, the DNA is TGTGCCAGCAGTTTGCAGGGGGCGCTCAATCAGCCCCAGCATTTT. As protein: CASSLQGALNQPQHF. The chain uses TRBV28 and TRBJ1-5; 8 bases are shared with TRBD1. Germline CDR1 is MDHEN and CDR2 is SYDVKM. This CDR3 has 15 amino acids. V lost 3 bases and J lost 3; bases outside the gene matches: 4.

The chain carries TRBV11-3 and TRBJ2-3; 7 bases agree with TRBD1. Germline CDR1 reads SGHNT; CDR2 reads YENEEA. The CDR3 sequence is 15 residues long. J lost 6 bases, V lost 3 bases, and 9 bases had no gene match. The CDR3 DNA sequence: TGTGCCAGCAGCTTCAGACAGGGAACGACGGATACGCAGTATTTT. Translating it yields CASSFRQGTTDTQYF.

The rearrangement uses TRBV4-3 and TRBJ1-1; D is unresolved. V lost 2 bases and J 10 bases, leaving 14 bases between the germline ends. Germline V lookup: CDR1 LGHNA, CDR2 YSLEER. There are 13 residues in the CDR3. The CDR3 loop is CASSQSSLSGAFF. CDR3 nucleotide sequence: TGCGCCAGCAGCCAATCTTCGCTGAGCGGAGCTTTCTTT.

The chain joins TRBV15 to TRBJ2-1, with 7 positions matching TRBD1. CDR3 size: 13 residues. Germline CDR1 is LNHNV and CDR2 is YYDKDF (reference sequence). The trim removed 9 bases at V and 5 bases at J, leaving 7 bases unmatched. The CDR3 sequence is CATATGADNEQFF. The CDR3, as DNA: TGTGCCACGGCCACAGGGGCTGACAATGAGCAGTTCTTC.

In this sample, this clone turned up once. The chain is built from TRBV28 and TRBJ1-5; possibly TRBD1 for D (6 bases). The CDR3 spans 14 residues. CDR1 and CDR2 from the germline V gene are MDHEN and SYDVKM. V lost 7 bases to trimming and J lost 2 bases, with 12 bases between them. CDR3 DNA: TGTGCCAGCACGGGGGGCTCCCGCAATCAGCCCCAGCATTTT. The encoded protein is CASTGGSRNQPQHF.

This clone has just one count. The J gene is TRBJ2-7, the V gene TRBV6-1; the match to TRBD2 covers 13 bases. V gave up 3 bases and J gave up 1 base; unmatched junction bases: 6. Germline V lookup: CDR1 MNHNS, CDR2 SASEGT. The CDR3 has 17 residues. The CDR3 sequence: CASSEGLAGTISYEQYF. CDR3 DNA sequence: TGTGCCAGCAGTGAGGGACTAGCGGGGACCATATCCTACGAGCAGTACTTC.

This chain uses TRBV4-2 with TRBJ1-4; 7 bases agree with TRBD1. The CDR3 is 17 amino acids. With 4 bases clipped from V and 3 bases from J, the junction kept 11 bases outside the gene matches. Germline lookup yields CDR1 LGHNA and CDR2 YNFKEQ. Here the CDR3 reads CASSPRGGAPANEKLFF. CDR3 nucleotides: TGTGCCAGCAGCCCAAGAGGGGGCGCACCGGCTAATGAAAAACTGTTTTTT.

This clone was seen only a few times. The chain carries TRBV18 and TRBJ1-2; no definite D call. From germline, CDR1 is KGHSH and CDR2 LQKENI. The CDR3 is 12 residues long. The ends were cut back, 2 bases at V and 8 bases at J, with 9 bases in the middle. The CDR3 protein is CASSPEREGYTF. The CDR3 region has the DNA TGTGCCAGCTCACCAGAGAGGGAAGGCTACACCTTC.

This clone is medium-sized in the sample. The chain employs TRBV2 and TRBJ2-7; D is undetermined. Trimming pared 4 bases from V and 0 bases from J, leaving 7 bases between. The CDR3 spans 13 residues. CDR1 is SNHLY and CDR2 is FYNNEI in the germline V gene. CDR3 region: CASSALSSYEQYF. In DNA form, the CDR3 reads TGTGCCAGCAGTGCACTAAGCTCCTACGAGCAGTACTTC.

The CDR3 nucleotides read TGTGCCAGCAGTTTCCCGGACAGGGATAAGATATGGACGAACACTGAAGCTTTCTTT. It is translated as CASSFPDRDKIWTNTEAFF. The chain has TRBV28 and TRBJ1-1; 8 bases line up with TRBD1. Germline CDR1 and CDR2: MDHEN and SYDVKM. This CDR3 comprises 19 residues. Trimming took 3 bases from V and 1 from J; bases not matched to a gene: 16.

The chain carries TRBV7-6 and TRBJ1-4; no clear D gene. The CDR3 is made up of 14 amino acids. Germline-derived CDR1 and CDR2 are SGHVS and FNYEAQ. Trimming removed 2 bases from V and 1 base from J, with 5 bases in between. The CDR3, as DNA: TGTGCCAGCAGCTTACTGGGAACTAATGAAAAACTGTTTTTT. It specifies CASSLLGTNEKLFF.

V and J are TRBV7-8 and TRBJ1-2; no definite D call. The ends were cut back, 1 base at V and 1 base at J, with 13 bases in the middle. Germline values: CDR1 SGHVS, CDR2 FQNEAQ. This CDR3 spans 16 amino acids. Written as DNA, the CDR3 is TGTGCCAGCAGCTTAGGAGGATCTTCTGGTAACTATGGCTACACCTTC. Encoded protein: CASSLGGSSGNYGYTF.

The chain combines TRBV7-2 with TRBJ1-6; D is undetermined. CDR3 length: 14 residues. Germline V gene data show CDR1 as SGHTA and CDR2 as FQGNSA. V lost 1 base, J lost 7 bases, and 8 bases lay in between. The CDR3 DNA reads TGTGCCAGCAGCTTAGAAAGGGTCAATTCACCCCTCCACTTT. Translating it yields CASSLERVNSPLHF.

DNA of the CDR3: TGTGCCAGCAGCTTGGGACGACAAGATACGCAGTATTTT. Translated, it gives CASSLGRQDTQYF. The gene calls are TRBV5-6 and TRBJ2-3; D unresolved. Germline assignment: CDR1 SGHDT and CDR2 YYEEEE. Trimming removed 0 bases at V and 5 bases at J, with 7 bases between. The CDR3 is 13 amino acids.

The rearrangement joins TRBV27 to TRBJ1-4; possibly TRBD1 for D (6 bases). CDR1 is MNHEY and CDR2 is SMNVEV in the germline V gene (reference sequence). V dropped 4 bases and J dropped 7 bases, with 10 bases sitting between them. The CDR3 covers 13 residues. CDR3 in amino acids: CASSSGQLEKLFF. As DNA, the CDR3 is TGTGCCAGCAGTTCTGGACAGCTTGAAAAACTGTTTTTT.

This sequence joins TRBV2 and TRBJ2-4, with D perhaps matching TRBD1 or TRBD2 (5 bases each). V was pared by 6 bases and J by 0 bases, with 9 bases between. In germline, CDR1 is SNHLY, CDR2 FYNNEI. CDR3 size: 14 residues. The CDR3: CASRRGIAKNIQYF. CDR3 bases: TGTGCCAGCAGGAGGGGTATAGCCAAAAACATTCAGTACTTC.

Here the CDR3 DNA reads TGTGCCAGCAGTATCCGGACAGGCAATCAGCCCCAGCATTTT. This codes for CASSIRTGNQPQHF. V and J are TRBV6-1 and TRBJ1-5; tentatively, D is TRBD1 (6 bases). CDR1 MNHNS and CDR2 SASEGT come from the germline V gene. The germline V and J ends were trimmed by 5 bases and 2 bases, with 10 bases remaining between them. CDR3 length equals 14 residues.

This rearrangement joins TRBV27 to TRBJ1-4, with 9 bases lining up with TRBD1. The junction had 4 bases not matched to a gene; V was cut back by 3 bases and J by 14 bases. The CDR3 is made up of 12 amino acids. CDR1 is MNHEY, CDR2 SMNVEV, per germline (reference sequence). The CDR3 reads CASSFRGQGLFF. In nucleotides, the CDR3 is TGTGCCAGCAGTTTTCGGGGACAGGGTCTGTTTTTT.